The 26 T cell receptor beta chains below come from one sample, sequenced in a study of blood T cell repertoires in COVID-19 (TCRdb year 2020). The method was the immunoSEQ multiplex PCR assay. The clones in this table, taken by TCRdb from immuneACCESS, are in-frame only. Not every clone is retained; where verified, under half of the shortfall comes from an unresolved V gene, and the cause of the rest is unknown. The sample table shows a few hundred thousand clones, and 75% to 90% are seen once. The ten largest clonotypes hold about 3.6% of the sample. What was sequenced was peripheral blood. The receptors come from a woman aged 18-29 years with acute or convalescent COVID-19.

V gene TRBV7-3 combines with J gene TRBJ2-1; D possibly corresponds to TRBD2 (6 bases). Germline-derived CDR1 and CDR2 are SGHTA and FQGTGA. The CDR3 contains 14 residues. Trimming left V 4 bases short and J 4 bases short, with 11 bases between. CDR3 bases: TGTGCCAGCAGCTCCATCGCGGGGTACAATGAGCAGTTCTTC. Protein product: CASSSIAGYNEQFF.

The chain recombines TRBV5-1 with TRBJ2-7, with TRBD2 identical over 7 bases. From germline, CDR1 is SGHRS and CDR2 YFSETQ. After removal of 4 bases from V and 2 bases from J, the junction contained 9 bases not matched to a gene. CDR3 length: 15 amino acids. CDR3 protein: CASSREVVPTYEQYF. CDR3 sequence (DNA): TGCGCCAGCAGCCGGGAGGTTGTACCAACCTACGAGCAGTACTTC.

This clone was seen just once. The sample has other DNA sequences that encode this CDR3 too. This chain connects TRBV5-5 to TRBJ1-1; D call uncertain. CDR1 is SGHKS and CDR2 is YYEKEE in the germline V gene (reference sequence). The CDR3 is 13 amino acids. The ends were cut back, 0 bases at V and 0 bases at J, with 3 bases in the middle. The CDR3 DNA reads TGTGCCAGCAGCTTGGCGGTGAACACTGAAGCTTTCTTT. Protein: CASSLAVNTEAFF.

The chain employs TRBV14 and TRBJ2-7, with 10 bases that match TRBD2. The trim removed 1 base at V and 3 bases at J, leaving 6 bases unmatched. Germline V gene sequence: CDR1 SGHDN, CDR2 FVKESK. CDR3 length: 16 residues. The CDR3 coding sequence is TGTGCCAGCAGCCAAGTCGGACTAGCGGCTAACTACGAGCAGTACTTC. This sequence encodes CASSQVGLAANYEQYF.

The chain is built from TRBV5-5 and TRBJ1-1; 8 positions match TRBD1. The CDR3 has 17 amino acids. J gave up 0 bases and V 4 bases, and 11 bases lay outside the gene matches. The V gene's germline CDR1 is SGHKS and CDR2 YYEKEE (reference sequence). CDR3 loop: CASSPGQGRTLNTEAFF. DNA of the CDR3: TGTGCCAGCAGCCCCGGACAGGGCAGGACCCTGAACACTGAAGCTTTCTTT.

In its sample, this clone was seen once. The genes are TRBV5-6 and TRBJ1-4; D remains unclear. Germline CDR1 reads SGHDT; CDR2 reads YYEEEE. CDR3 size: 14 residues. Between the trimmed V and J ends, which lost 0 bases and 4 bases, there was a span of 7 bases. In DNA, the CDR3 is TGTGCCAGCAGCTTGGCCGGGTATAATGAAAAACTGTTTTTT. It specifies CASSLAGYNEKLFF.

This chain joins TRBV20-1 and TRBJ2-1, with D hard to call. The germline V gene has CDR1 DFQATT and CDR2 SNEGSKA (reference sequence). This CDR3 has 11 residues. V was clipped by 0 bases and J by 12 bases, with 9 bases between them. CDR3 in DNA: TGCAGTGCTAGAGATTACGGCGGGCAGTTCTTC. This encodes CSARDYGGQFF.

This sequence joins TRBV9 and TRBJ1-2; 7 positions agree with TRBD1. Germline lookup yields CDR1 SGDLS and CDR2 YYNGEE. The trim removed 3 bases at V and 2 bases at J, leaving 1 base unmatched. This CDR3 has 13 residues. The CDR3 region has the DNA TGTGCCAGCAGCGGGGGACAGAACTATGGCTACACCTTC. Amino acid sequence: CASSGGQNYGYTF. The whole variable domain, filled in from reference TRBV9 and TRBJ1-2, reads DSGVTQTPKHLITATGQRVTLRCSPRSGDLSVYWYQQSLDQGLQFLIQYYNGEERAKGNILERFSAQQFPDLHSELNLSSLELGDSALYFCASSGGQNYGYTFGSGTRLTVV.

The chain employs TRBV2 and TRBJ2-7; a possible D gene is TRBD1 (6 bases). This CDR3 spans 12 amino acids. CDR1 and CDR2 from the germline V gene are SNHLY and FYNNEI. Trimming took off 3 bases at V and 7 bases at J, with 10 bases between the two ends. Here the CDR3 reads CASSDRGKEQYF. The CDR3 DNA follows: TGTGCCAGCAGTGATAGGGGGAAGGAGCAGTACTTC.

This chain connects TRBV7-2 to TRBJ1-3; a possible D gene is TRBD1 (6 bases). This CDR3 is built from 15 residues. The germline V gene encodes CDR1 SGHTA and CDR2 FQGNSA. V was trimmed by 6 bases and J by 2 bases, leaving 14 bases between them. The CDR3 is CASSLGADAGNTIYF. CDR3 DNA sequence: TGTGCCAGCAGTTTGGGGGCCGATGCTGGAAACACCATATATTTT.

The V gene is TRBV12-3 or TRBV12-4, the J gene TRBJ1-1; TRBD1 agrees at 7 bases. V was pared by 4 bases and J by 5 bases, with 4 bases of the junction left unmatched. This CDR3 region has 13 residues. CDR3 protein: CASSSQGRTEAFF. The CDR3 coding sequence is TGTGCCAGCAGTTCACAGGGGCGAACTGAAGCTTTCTTT.

The CDR3 nucleotides are TGTGCCACCAGTGATTCTTGGGGAAACGGGGATGGCTACACCTTC. Amino acids: CATSDSWGNGDGYTF. The chain couples TRBV24-1 to TRBJ1-2; D not certain. Trimming removed 2 bases from V and 6 bases from J, with 15 bases in between. Germline lookup yields CDR1 KGHDR and CDR2 SFDVKD. This CDR3 is 15 amino acids long.

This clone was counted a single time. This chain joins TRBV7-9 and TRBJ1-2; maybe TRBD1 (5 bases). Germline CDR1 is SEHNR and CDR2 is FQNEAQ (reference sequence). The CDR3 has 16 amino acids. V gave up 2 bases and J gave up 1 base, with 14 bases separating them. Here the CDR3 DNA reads TGTGCCAGCAGCTTAAGGGAGATCGGGGGTAACTATGGCTACACCTTC. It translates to CASSLREIGGNYGYTF.

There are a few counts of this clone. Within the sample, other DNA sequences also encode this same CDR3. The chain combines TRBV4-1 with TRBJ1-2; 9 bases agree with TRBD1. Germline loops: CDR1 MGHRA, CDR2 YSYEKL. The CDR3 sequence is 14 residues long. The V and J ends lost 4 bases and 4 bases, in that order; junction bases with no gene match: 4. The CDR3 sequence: CASSPGQGGYGYTF. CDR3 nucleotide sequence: TGCGCCAGCAGCCCGGGACAGGGCGGCTATGGCTACACCTTC.

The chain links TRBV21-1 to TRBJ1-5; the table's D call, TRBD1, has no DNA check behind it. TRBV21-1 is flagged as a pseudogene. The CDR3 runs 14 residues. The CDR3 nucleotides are TGTGCCAGCAGCGGACAGAATAGCAATCAGCCCCAGCATTTT. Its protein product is CASSGQNSNQPQHF.

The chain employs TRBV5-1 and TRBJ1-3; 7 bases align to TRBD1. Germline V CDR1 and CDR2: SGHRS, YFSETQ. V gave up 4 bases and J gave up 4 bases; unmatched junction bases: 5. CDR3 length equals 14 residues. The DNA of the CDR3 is TGCGCCAGCAGCGTCGGGACAGAAGGAAACACCATATATTTT. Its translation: CASSVGTEGNTIYF.

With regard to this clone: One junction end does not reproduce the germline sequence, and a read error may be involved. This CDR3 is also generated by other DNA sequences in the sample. The CDR3 reads CASSQDSLAGPYNEQFF. DNA of the CDR3: TGCGCCAGCAGCCAAGACTCACTAGCGGGACCCTACAATGAACAGTTCTTC. The chain links TRBV4-1 to TRBJ2-1; 10 nucleotides line up with TRBD2. The germline CDR1 and CDR2 sequences are MGHRA and YSYEKL. CDR3 length: 17 residues.

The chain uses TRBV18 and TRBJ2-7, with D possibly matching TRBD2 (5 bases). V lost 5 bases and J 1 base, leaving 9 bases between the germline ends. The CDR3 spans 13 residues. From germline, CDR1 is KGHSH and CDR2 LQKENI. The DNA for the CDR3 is TGTGCCAGCTCAGGGAGTGGTTCCTACGAGCAGTACTTC. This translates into CASSGSGSYEQYF.

The CDR3 here is CASMPANTGELFF. The CDR3 bases are TGTGCCAGCATGCCGGCGAACACCGGGGAGCTGTTTTTT. The gene calls are TRBV28 and TRBJ2-2; D uncertain. V gave up 7 bases and J gave up 0 bases, with 6 bases separating them. Germline loops: CDR1 MDHEN, CDR2 SYDVKM. CDR3 length: 13 residues. Combining the CDR3 with reference TRBV28 and TRBJ2-2 gives the whole variable domain DVKVTQSSRYLVKRTGEKVFLECVQDMDHENMFWYRQDPGLGLRLIYFSYDVKMKEKGDIPEGYSVSREKKERFSLILESASTNQTSMYLCASMPANTGELFFGEGSRLTVL.

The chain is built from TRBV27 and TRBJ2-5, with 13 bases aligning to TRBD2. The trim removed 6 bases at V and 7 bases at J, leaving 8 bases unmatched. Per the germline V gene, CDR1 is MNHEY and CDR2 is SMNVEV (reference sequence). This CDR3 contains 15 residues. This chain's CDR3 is CASSPLAGGRATQYF. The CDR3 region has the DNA TGTGCCAGCAGCCCACTAGCGGGAGGGCGAGCGACCCAGTACTTC.

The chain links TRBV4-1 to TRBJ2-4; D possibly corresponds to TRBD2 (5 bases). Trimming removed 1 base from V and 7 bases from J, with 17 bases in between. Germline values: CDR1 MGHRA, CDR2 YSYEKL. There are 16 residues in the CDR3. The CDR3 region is CASSQVRNPSGNIQYF. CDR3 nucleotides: TGCGCCAGCAGCCAAGTGAGAAACCCCTCGGGGAACATTCAGTACTTC.

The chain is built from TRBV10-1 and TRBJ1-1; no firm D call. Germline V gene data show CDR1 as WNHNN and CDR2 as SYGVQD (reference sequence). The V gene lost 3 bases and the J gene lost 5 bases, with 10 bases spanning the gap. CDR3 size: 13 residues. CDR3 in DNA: TGCGCCAGCAGTGAAACGGGTTTAACTGAAGCTTTCTTT. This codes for CASSETGLTEAFF.

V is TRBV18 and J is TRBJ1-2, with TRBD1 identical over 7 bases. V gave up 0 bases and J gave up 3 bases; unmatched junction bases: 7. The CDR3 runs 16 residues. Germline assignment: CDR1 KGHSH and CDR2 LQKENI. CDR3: CASSPPLTGKHYGYTF. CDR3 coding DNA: TGTGCCAGCTCACCACCGTTGACAGGGAAACACTATGGCTACACCTTC.

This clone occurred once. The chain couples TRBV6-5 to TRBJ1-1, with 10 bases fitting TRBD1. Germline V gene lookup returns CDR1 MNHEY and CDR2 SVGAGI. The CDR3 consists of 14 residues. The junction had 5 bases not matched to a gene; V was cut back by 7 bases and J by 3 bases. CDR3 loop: CASTTGTGDTEAFF. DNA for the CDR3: TGTGCCAGCACCACCGGGACAGGGGACACTGAAGCTTTCTTT.

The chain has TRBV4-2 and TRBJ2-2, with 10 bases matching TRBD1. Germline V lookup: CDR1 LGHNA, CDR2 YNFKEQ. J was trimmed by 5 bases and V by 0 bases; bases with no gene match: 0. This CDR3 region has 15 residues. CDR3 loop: CASSQEDRGTGELFF. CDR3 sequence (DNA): TGTGCCAGCAGCCAAGAGGACAGGGGGACCGGGGAGCTGTTTTTT.

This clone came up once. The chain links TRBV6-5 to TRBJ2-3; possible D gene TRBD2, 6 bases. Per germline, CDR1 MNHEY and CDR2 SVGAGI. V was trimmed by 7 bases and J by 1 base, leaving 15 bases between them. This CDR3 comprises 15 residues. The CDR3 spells CASTGLQYRTDTQYF. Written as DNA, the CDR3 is TGTGCCAGCACAGGACTACAGTACCGCACAGATACGCAGTATTTT.